This T cell receptor beta chain derives from a study of identical twins. TCRdb reprocessed the 5' RACE reads via MiXCR and lists one record per CDR3 protein. The table has fewer than 800,000 distinct CDR3 sequences, around 7.4% seen once. To note about this clonotype: Its antigen is not known.

Study results and limitations: Models underestimated how often monozygotic twins shared out-of-frame TCR alpha. Abundant beta clonotypes from cord blood had fewer insertions, unlike memory repertoires, which showed none. In zero-insertion analyses, partial confounding could arise from invariant MAIT and iNKT cells.

The CDR3 loop spans 15 amino acids. CDR1 is MGHDK and CDR2 is SYGVNS in the germline V gene. V shed 8 bases, J shed 10 bases, and the junction held 17 bases outside the gene matches. These data also featured in a second study, about yellow fever vaccine responses in identical twins.

The clonotype was recovered from a woman in her late teens or twenties in good health. This rearrangement joins TRBV25-1 to TRBJ2-1; the match to TRBD1 covers 7 bases. The material sequenced was PBMCs. The CDR3 spells CASQNRGVVQGEQFF. Here the CDR3 DNA reads TGTGCCAGCCAGAACAGGGGCGTTGTGCAAGGGGAGCAGTTCTTC.